The clone carrying this T cell receptor beta chain has at least ten counts. Its antigen is unknown. The data were obtained in a study of T-cell memory formation after mild COVID-19. The wider study: The TCR clusters were mostly specific to one donor. Whole-study results and caveats: The CD4+ clones that contracted clustered mainly within CM and EM, and the CD8+ clones concentrated in EMRA. The second-wave clones peaking on day 37 were not confirmed as SARS-CoV-2-specific.

TCR alpha and TCR beta cDNA libraries carrying sample barcodes and UMIs came from 5'RACE with constant-segment primers. TCRdb itself ran the 5' RACE reads through MiXCR, one entry per CDR3 protein. The table has about 610,000 distinct CDR3 sequences, 17% seen once. Germline V lookup: CDR1 LGHNA, CDR2 YSLEER. The CDR3 totals 13 residues. Between the trimmed V and J ends, which lost 4 bases and 8 bases, there was a span of 14 bases. The sequenced sample consisted of PBMCs or a T cell subset sorted from them (not recorded which). The origin of this receptor is an adult woman who had mild COVID-19 (a few samples of this study predate the infection). Cell type and time point are not known. The gene calls are TRBV4-3 and TRBJ1-1; maybe TRBD1 (6 bases). The CDR3 nucleotides read TGCGCCAGCAGCCCTCGGTGGGGGGCCGAAGCTTTCTTT. Translation gives CASSPRWGAEAFF.